What follows is one TCR beta chain and its context. The V and J ends lost 4 bases and 1 base, in that order; junction bases with no gene match: 7. The CDR3 spans 16 residues. Germline CDR1 and CDR2: SGHTA and FQGNSA. The data derive from a study of T cell changes during pregnancy in multiple sclerosis. Profiled with immunoSEQ multiplex PCR; TCRdb holds only in-frame clones, not every one. This table holds 30,000 to 40,000 clones, 94% found once. The chain combines TRBV7-2 with TRBJ1-5; 7 bases map to TRBD1. This TCR was sampled from a female donor with multiple sclerosis, enrolled in a pregnancy study. The sequencing here drew on CD4+ T cells from peripheral blood mononuclear cells, taken in the second trimester of pregnancy. Written as DNA, the CDR3 is TGTGCCAGCAGCTCGCGACAGGGTGGAAGCAATCAGCCCCAGCATTTT. It codes for CASSSRQGGSNQPQHF.